These 32 T cell receptor beta chains share one sample of origin, sequenced in a study of blood T cell repertoires in COVID-19. Clones were sequenced by immunoSEQ multiplex PCR, and TCRdb holds only the in-frame ones, with some missing. The sample has fewer than 250,000 clones; 83% are singletons. The sequencing input was peripheral blood. Every receptor here comes from a woman between 45 and 65 years old with acute or convalescent COVID-19.

The chain joins TRBV10-1 to TRBJ2-5, with 7 nucleotides matching TRBD2. The CDR3 consists of 17 residues. Germline lookup yields CDR1 WNHNN and CDR2 SYGVQD (reference sequence). With V trimmed by 2 bases and J by 5 bases, 14 bases remained unmatched. CDR3 nucleotide sequence: TGCGCCAGCAGTGAGAGCCTCTTGACGGGAGGACGGGAGACCCAGTACTTC. Amino acid sequence: CASSESLLTGGRETQYF.

The J gene is TRBJ1-2, the V gene TRBV29-1; no clear D. The ends were cut back, 1 base at V and 5 bases at J, with 8 bases in the middle. The germline gives CDR1 SQVTM, CDR2 ANQGSEA. There are 12 residues in the CDR3. Here the CDR3 DNA reads TGCAGCGTTGAAGGGGCCTGGTATGGCTACACCTTC. The encoded protein is CSVEGAWYGYTF.

The V and J genes are TRBV7-9 and TRBJ1-6; 7 bases map to TRBD1. The CDR3 contains 15 residues. V shed 5 bases and J 7 bases; nucleotides not matched to a gene: 8. Germline assignment: CDR1 SEHNR and CDR2 FQNEAQ (reference sequence). The CDR3 nucleotides are TGTGCCAGCAGCGTAGTTGGGACAGTAAATTCACCCCTCCACTTT. Translation gives CASSVVGTVNSPLHF.

The DNA of the CDR3 is TGTGCCAGCAGTGAACGAGGAAACGAGCAGTACTTC. It codes for CASSERGNEQYF. This sequence joins TRBV6-1 and TRBJ2-7; D is unclear. The CDR3 is 12 residues long. Trimming left V 2 bases short and J 5 bases short, with 7 bases between. The germline V gene has CDR1 MNHNS and CDR2 SASEGT.

The chain recombines TRBV18 with TRBJ2-7; 7 positions agree with TRBD1. The CDR3 spans 15 residues. The trim removed 1 base at V and 3 bases at J, leaving 6 bases unmatched. The germline V gene encodes CDR1 KGHSH and CDR2 LQKENI. CDR3 coding DNA: TGTGCCAGCTCACCACTTTCGGGACAGATCTACGAGCAGTACTTC. Encoded protein: CASSPLSGQIYEQYF.

The rearrangement uses TRBV28 and TRBJ1-2, with a weak D call TRBD1 (6 bases). Germline V gene lookup returns CDR1 MDHEN and CDR2 SYDVKM. The V and J ends lost 4 bases and 3 bases respectively, with 21 bases between them. The CDR3 loop spans 17 amino acids. CDR3 region: CASSSYRDRAVDYGYTF. The CDR3 DNA reads TGTGCCAGCAGTTCCTACAGGGACCGGGCTGTTGACTATGGCTACACCTTC.

The chain joins TRBV5-6 to TRBJ1-5; D may be TRBD1 (5 bases). V was pared by 2 bases and J by 6 bases, with 15 bases between. Germline loops: CDR1 SGHDT, CDR2 YYEEEE. The CDR3 sequence is 15 residues long. CDR3 sequence reads: CASSFGSRAPQPQHF. As DNA, the CDR3 is TGTGCCAGCAGCTTTGGTTCCAGGGCCCCTCAGCCCCAGCATTTT.

The gene calls are TRBV14 and TRBJ2-1, with D perhaps matching TRBD1 (6 bases). V gave up 3 bases and J gave up 3 bases, with 12 bases separating them. The CDR3 extends over 15 amino acids. Germline values: CDR1 SGHDN, CDR2 FVKESK. DNA for the CDR3: TGTGCCAGCAGCCACGGGAACAGGGACTACAATGAGCAGTTCTTC. Encoded protein: CASSHGNRDYNEQFF.

The CDR3 bases are TGTGCCAGCCTCCGGGACAGGGTTGACTATGGCTACACCTTC. Its protein is CASLRDRVDYGYTF. The V and J genes are TRBV28 and TRBJ1-2, with 9 bases lining up with TRBD1. Per germline, CDR1 MDHEN and CDR2 SYDVKM. After removal of 8 bases from V and 3 bases from J, the junction contained 7 bases not matched to a gene. The CDR3 is 14 amino acids.

DNA for the CDR3: TGTGCCAGCAGCTCGAACCGGGGACTGGGGACCCAGTACTTC. It yields the protein CASSSNRGLGTQYF. The chain has TRBV7-9 and TRBJ2-5; D might be TRBD2 (6 bases). Looked up from germline, CDR1 is SEHNR and CDR2 is FQNEAQ (reference sequence). Trimming left V 4 bases short and J 7 bases short, with 16 bases between. The CDR3 spans 14 residues.

This clone was detected once. V is TRBV10-3 and J is TRBJ2-5; 7 bases are a match to TRBD1. Per germline, CDR1 ENHRY and CDR2 SYGVKD. V gave up 8 bases and J gave up 2 bases; unmatched junction bases: 8. CDR3 size: 14 residues. In DNA form, the CDR3 reads TGTGCCATCTCTGAGCCGGGACAGCAAGAGACCCAGTACTTC. Its translation: CAISEPGQQETQYF.

This clone was counted once. The V and J genes are TRBV5-1 and TRBJ1-1; unclear D gene. Trimming removed 0 bases from V and 7 bases from J, with 4 bases in between. Germline V gene lookup returns CDR1 SGHRS and CDR2 YFSETQ. The length of the CDR3 is 11 residues. CDR3 region: CASSLDGEAFF. DNA for the CDR3: TGCGCCAGCAGCTTGGACGGTGAAGCTTTCTTT.

The chain links TRBV6-1 to TRBJ1-1, with no clear D. CDR1 is MNHNS, CDR2 SASEGT, per germline. The V and J ends lost 3 bases and 1 base respectively, with 6 bases between them. This CDR3 is 13 amino acids long. The CDR3 here is CASSDQSNTEAFF. DNA of the CDR3: TGTGCCAGCAGTGATCAGTCGAACACTGAAGCTTTCTTT.

The J gene is TRBJ2-3, the V gene TRBV5-8, with D unresolved. There are 11 residues in the CDR3. CDR1 is SGHTS and CDR2 is YDEGEE in the germline V gene. Trimming stripped 4 bases from V and 14 bases from J, with 14 bases between. The CDR3, as DNA: TGTGCCAGCAGCAAGACTCGTCTGCTGTATTTT. Residues: CASSKTRLLYF. Complete variable domain (other parts from reference TRBV5-8 and TRBJ2-3): EAGVTQSPTHLIKTRGQQATLRCSPISGHTSVYWYQQALGLGLQFLLWYDEGEERNRGNFPPRFSGRQFPNYSSELNVNALELEDSALYLCASSKTRLLYFGPGTRLTVL.

The chain employs TRBV10-1 and TRBJ2-1, with 15 bases fitting TRBD2. Germline V lookup: CDR1 WNHNN, CDR2 SYGVQD (reference sequence). This CDR3 spans 16 amino acids. J lost 4 bases, V lost 7 bases, and 5 bases had no gene match. The CDR3 reads CASTPGLAGGYNEQFF. The CDR3, as DNA: TGCGCCAGCACCCCGGGACTAGCGGGAGGTTACAATGAGCAGTTCTTC.

Only a few counts were recorded for this clone. The V and J genes are TRBV5-5 and TRBJ1-2, with 7 bases that match TRBD1. In germline, CDR1 is SGHKS, CDR2 YYEKEE (reference sequence). With V trimmed by 0 bases and J by 5 bases, 7 bases remained unmatched. The CDR3 sequence is 15 residues long. CDR3 DNA: TGTGCCAGCAGCTTGGCGGTAGGGGGACAGTATGGCTACACCTTC. It translates to CASSLAVGGQYGYTF.

The chain links TRBV10-3 to TRBJ2-1; D is possibly TRBD2 (5 bases). The V gene lost 7 bases and the J gene lost 5 bases, with 9 bases spanning the gap. Germline CDR1 and CDR2: ENHRY and SYGVKD. CDR3 length: 12 residues. The CDR3 sequence: CAITGLNNEQFF. CDR3 DNA sequence: TGTGCCATCACCGGACTCAACAATGAGCAGTTCTTC.

The V and J genes are TRBV5-1 and TRBJ1-3; D gene ambiguous. Germline-derived CDR1 and CDR2 are SGHRS and YFSETQ. V was clipped by 0 bases and J by 8 bases, with 9 bases between them. The CDR3 runs 13 residues. CDR3 sequence reads: CASSLGGEDTIYF. DNA of the CDR3: TGCGCCAGCAGCTTGGGTGGCGAGGACACCATATATTTT.

J is TRBJ2-3 and V is TRBV2; 13 bases are a match to TRBD2. V was clipped by 8 bases and J by 4 bases; unmatched bases: 6. Germline CDR1 and CDR2: SNHLY and FYNNEI. CDR3 length equals 15 residues. The CDR3, as DNA: TGTGCCAGCCACGGACTAGCGGGAGTCGCAGATACGCAGTATTTT. It translates to CASHGLAGVADTQYF.

This chain links TRBV13 with TRBJ2-5, with a weak D call TRBD2 (5 bases). CDR1 is PRHDT, CDR2 FYEKMQ, per germline (reference sequence). The CDR3 spans 16 residues. V was trimmed by 5 bases and J by 3 bases, leaving 19 bases between them. CDR3 in DNA: TGTGCCAGCAGCCGGGTGATTAGCGACAATAAAGAGACCCAGTACTTC. This gives the protein CASSRVISDNKETQYF.

This clone was detected only a few times. The chain recombines TRBV10-3 with TRBJ1-2; D unresolved. The V gene's germline CDR1 is ENHRY and CDR2 SYGVKD. V lost 0 bases to trimming and J lost 8 bases, with 7 bases between them. The CDR3 consists of 12 residues. As DNA, the CDR3 is TGTGCCATCAGTGAGTCGCGTTGGGGCTACACCTTC. Protein product: CAISESRWGYTF.

The V call is TRBV5-5, the J call TRBJ1-5, with a tentative D call TRBD1 (6 bases). The V end lost 4 bases, the J end lost 1 base, and 15 bases lay between the germline ends. From germline, CDR1 is SGHKS and CDR2 YYEKEE (reference sequence). The CDR3 loop spans 16 amino acids. The CDR3, as DNA: TGTGCCAGCAGCATCCGGGGGGGCTTAAGCAATCAGCCCCAGCATTTT. It yields the protein CASSIRGGLSNQPQHF.

The chain joins TRBV3-1 (or the pseudogene TRBV3-2) to TRBJ2-1; 11 bases are a match to TRBD2. The length of the CDR3 is 14 residues. V was clipped by 3 bases and J by 10 bases; unmatched bases: 5. Germline V gene data show CDR1 as LGHDT and CDR2 as YNNKEL (reference sequence). The CDR3 sequence: CASSHSGRGREQFF. DNA for the CDR3: TGTGCCAGCAGCCATAGCGGGAGGGGACGAGAGCAGTTCTTC.

This sequence joins TRBV29-1 and TRBJ2-7; D may be TRBD2 (7 bases). Trimming took off 0 bases at V and 2 bases at J, with 14 bases between the two ends. The length of the CDR3 is 15 residues. In germline, CDR1 is SQVTM, CDR2 ANQGSEA. The CDR3 sequence is CSVEDLGGRTYEQYF. Written as DNA, the CDR3 is TGCAGCGTTGAAGATCTCGGGGGGCGGACCTACGAGCAGTACTTC.

The J gene is TRBJ2-5, the V gene TRBV7-9; 7 positions agree with TRBD1. Germline-derived CDR1 and CDR2 are SEHNR and FQNEAQ (reference sequence). V was clipped by 5 bases and J by 5 bases; unmatched bases: 11. The CDR3 sequence is 15 residues long. The chain's CDR3 is CASSTPSTGTETQYF. The DNA of the CDR3 is TGTGCCAGCAGCACGCCCTCGACAGGGACGGAGACCCAGTACTTC.

V usage is TRBV5-1 and J usage is TRBJ1-2, with D perhaps TRBD1 (5 bases). Per germline, CDR1 SGHRS and CDR2 YFSETQ. Trimming removed 3 bases from V and 3 bases from J, with 12 bases in between. The CDR3 loop spans 14 amino acids. In DNA form, the CDR3 reads TGCGCCAGCAGCTCGGGCGTAGGGGACTATGGCTACACCTTC. This sequence encodes CASSSGVGDYGYTF.

The chain has TRBV27 and TRBJ1-6; no clear D. The CDR3 extends over 15 amino acids. The V and J ends lost 8 bases and 5 bases respectively, with 16 bases between them. Germline lookup yields CDR1 MNHEY and CDR2 SMNVEV (reference sequence). The CDR3: CASSPEAHNNSPLHF. CDR3 nucleotides: TGTGCCAGCTCCCCCGAGGCCCATAATAATTCACCCCTCCACTTT.

The chain couples TRBV3-1 (or the pseudogene TRBV3-2) to TRBJ1-2; D ambiguous. CDR3 length: 14 amino acids. The V end lost 5 bases, the J end lost 0 bases, and 10 bases lay between the germline ends. Germline CDR1 LGHDT, CDR2 YNNKEL (reference sequence). CDR3 DNA sequence: TGTGCCAGCAGCTTCCAGGCCGCTAACTATGGCTACACCTTC. Its translation is CASSFQAANYGYTF.

This chain joins TRBV6-1 and TRBJ1-1, with D tentatively TRBD1 (6 bases). Trimming removed 6 bases from V and 5 bases from J, with 13 bases in between. The V gene's germline CDR1 is MNHNS and CDR2 SASEGT. The CDR3 length is 13 residues. The CDR3 loop is CASSWTAGTEAFF. CDR3 DNA: TGTGCCAGCAGCTGGACAGCGGGGACTGAAGCTTTCTTT.

V is TRBV28 and J is TRBJ1-4; 7 bases are shared with TRBD1. This CDR3 is 15 amino acids long. The germline CDR1 and CDR2 sequences are MDHEN and SYDVKM. Trimming cost V 5 bases and J 2 bases; bases outside gene matches: 5. This chain's CDR3 is CASSTTGKTNEKLFF. The CDR3 region has the DNA TGTGCCAGCAGTACGACAGGGAAGACTAATGAAAAACTGTTTTTT.

As DNA, the CDR3 is TGTGCCAGCAGTTACGGGACAGCGAACAATGAGCAGTTCTTC. It codes for CASSYGTANNEQFF. V gene TRBV2 combines with J gene TRBJ2-1, with TRBD1 identical over 7 bases. The germline V gene encodes CDR1 SNHLY and CDR2 FYNNEI. Germline trimming cut 5 bases from V and 5 bases from J; bases unmatched to any gene: 6. The CDR3 is 14 amino acids. Drawing the rest from reference TRBV2 and TRBJ2-1, the complete variable domain is EPEVTQTPSHQVTQMGQEVILRCVPISNHLYFYWYRQILGQKVEFLVSFYNNEISEKSEIFDDQFSVERPDGSNFTLKIRSTKLEDSAMYFCASSYGTANNEQFFGPGTRLTVL.

The chain is built from TRBV14 and TRBJ2-1; weak D call: TRBD2 (5 bases). The germline V gene has CDR1 SGHDN and CDR2 FVKESK. V was shortened by 4 bases and J by 2 bases, with 15 bases between the two germline ends. The CDR3 extends over 16 amino acids. The CDR3 DNA reads TGTGCCAGCAGCCCCCTGGAAATGGGAGCCTACAATGAGCAGTTCTTC. Residues: CASSPLEMGAYNEQFF.